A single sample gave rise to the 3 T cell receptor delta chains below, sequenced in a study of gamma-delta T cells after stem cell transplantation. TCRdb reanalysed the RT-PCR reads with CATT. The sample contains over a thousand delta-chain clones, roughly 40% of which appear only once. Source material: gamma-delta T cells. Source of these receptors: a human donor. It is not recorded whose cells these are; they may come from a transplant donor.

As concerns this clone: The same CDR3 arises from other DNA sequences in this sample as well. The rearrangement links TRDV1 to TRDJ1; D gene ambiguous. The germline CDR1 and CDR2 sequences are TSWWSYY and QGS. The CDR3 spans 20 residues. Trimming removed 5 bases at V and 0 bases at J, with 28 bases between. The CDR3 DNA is TGTGCTCTTGGGAATTTTTGGCCCGTCTGGTTGCTCGGGTACACCGATAAACTCATCTTT. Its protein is CALGNFWPVWLLGYTDKLIF.

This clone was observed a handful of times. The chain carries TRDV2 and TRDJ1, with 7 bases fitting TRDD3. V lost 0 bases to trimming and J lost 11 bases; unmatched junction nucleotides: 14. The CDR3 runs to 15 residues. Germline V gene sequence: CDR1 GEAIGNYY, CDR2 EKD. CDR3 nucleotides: TGTGCCTGTGACACCGTCGTATTGGGGGACAATCAGCTCATCTTT. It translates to CACDTVVLGDNQLIF.

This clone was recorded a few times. The CDR3 DNA follows: TGTGCTCTTGGGGAACTTATCCTCACTTCCTACTGGATACGCGGAGCCACCGATAAACTCATCTTT. It specifies CALGELILTSYWIRGATDKLIF. The chain recombines TRDV1 with TRDJ1, with D perhaps TRDD2 (8 bases). There are 22 residues in the CDR3. The V and J ends lost 0 bases and 1 base respectively, with 30 bases between them. Germline V gives CDR1 TSWWSYY, CDR2 QGS.